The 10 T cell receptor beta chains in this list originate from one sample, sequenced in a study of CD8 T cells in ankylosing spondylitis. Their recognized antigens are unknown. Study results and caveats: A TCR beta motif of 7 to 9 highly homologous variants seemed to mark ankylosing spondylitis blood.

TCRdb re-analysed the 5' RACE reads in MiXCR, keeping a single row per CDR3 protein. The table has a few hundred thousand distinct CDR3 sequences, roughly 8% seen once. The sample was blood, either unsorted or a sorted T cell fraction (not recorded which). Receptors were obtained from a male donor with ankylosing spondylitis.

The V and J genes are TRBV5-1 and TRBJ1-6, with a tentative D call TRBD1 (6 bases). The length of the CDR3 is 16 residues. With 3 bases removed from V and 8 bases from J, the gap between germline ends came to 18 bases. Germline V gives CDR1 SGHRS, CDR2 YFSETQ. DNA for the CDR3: TGCGCCAGCAGCTCCGGTAGGACAGACTCATATTCACCCCTCCACTTT. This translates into CASSSGRTDSYSPLHF.

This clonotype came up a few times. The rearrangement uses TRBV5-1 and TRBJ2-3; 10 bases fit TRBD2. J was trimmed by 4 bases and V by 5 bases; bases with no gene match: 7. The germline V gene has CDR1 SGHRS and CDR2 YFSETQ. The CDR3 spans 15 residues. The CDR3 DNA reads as TGCGCCAGCAGTTCTAGCGGGAGAATCTCAGATACGCAGTATTTT. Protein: CASSSSGRISDTQYF. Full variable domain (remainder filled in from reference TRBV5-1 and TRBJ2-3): KAGVTQTPRYLIKTRGQQVTLSCSPISGHRSVSWYQQTPGQGLQFLFEYFSETQRNKGNFPGRFSGRQFSNSRSEMNVSTLELGDSALYLCASSSSGRISDTQYFGPGTRLTVL.

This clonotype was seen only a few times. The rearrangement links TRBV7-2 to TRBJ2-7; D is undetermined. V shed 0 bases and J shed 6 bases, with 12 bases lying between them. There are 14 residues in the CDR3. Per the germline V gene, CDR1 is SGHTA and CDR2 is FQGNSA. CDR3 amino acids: CASSLAPAWGEQYF. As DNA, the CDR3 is TGTGCCAGCAGCTTAGCCCCGGCCTGGGGCGAGCAGTACTTC.

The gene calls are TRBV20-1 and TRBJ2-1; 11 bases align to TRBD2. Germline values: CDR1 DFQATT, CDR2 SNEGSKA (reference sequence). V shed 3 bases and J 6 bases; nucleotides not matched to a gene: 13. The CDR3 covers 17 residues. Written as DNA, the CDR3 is TGCAGTGCTAGGGCAAGACTAGCGGGACGTGTCAGCAATGAGCAGTTCTTC. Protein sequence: CSARARLAGRVSNEQFF.

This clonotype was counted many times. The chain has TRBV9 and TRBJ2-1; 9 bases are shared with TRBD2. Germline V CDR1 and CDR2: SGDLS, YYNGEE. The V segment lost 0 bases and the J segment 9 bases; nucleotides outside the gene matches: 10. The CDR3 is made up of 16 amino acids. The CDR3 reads CASSVGSSGRIGEQFF. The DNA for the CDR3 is TGTGCCAGCAGCGTAGGTTCGAGCGGGAGGATAGGTGAGCAGTTCTTC.

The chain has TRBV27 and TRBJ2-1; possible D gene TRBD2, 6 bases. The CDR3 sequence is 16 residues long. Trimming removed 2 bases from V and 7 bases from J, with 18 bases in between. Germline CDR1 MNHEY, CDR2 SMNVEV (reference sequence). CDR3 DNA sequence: TGTGCCAGCAGTTTAGATCGACTAGTGGGGTTGAATGAGCAGTTCTTC. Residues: CASSLDRLVGLNEQFF.

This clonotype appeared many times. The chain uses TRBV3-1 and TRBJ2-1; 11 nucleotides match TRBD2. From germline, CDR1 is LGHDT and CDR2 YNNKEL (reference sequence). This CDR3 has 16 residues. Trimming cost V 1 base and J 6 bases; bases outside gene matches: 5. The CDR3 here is CASSQAPSGRLNEQFF. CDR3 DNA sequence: TGTGCCAGCAGCCAAGCTCCTAGCGGGAGGCTCAATGAGCAGTTCTTC.

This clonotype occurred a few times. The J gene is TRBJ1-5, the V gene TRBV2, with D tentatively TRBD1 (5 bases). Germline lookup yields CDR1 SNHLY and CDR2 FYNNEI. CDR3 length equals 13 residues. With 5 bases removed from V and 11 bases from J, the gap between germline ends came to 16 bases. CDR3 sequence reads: CASSPGAIRAQHF. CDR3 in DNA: TGTGCCAGCAGTCCCGGGGCGATAAGGGCCCAGCATTTT.

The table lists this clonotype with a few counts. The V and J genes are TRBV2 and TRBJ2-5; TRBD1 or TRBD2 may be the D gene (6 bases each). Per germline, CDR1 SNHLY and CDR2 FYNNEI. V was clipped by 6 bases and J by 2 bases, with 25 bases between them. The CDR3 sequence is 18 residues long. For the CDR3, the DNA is TGTGCCAGCAGCACCAGTAGGACTGACGGAGGGACACAAGAGACCCAGTACTTC. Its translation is CASSTSRTDGGTQETQYF. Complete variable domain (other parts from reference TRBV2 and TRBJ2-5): EPEVTQTPSHQVTQMGQEVILRCVPISNHLYFYWYRQILGQKVEFLVSFYNNEISEKSEIFDDQFSVERPDGSNFTLKIRSTKLEDSAMYFCASSTSRTDGGTQETQYFGPGTRLLVL.

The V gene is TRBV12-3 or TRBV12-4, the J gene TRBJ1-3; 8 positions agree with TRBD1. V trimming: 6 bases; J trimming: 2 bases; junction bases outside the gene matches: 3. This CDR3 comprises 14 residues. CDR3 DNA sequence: TGTGCCAGCAGGGAGACAGGGGCTGGAAACACCATATATTTT. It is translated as CASRETGAGNTIYF.